Shown below are 15 T cell receptor beta chains from a single sample sequenced in a study of T cells after yellow fever vaccination. TCRdb re-analysed the 5' RACE reads in MiXCR, keeping a single row per CDR3 protein. Seen here are 550,000 to 750,000 distinct CDR3 sequences, roughly 13% observed once, and the top ten hold more than 12%. Here the sequenced sample was PBMCs, taken on the day of the yellow fever booster vaccination. These receptors were obtained from a man aged 25-45 years who received the YFV17D yellow fever vaccine.

This clonotype turned up a few times. The V and J genes are TRBV20-1 and TRBJ2-7; the match to TRBD2 covers 13 bases. The V segment lost 3 bases and the J segment 10 bases; nucleotides outside the gene matches: 6. Germline V CDR1 and CDR2: DFQATT, SNEGSKA (reference sequence). This CDR3 comprises 13 residues. The CDR3 spells CSARGGLAGRQYF. The CDR3 DNA reads as TGCAGTGCTAGGGGGGGACTAGCGGGGCGACAGTACTTC.

This clonotype came up a few times. The J gene is TRBJ2-1, the V gene TRBV7-9, with unresolved D. Per germline, CDR1 SEHNR and CDR2 FQNEAQ (reference sequence). V was cut by 5 bases and J by 13 bases, with 12 bases left in between. The CDR3 contains 11 residues. DNA for the CDR3: TGTGCCAGCAGCGATACCGGGCCCCAGTTCTTC. The encoded protein is CASSDTGPQFF.

With regard to this clonotype: The junction differs from germline at one of its ends, possibly a read error. The rearrangement links TRBV27 to TRBJ2-2; D is uncertain. This CDR3 is 17 amino acids long. The germline V gene encodes CDR1 MNHEY and CDR2 SMNVEV (reference sequence). CDR3 sequence (DNA): TGTGCCTGCAGTTTATGGAGACATTCCGCGAACACCGGGGAGCTGTTTTTT. Translating it yields CACSLWRHSANTGELFF.

This clonotype was seen a handful of times. The chain employs TRBV19 and TRBJ1-1, with unresolved D. V was clipped by 7 bases and J by 1 base, with 10 bases between them. The CDR3 is 13 residues long. Germline V CDR1 and CDR2: LNHDA, SQIVND (reference sequence). CDR3 amino acids: CASKLQKNTEAFF. CDR3 DNA: TGTGCCAGTAAGCTCCAGAAGAACACTGAAGCTTTCTTT.

J is TRBJ1-2 and V is TRBV4-3, with TRBD1 matching 9 bases. Germline CDR1 and CDR2: LGHNA and YSLEER. The CDR3 length is 13 residues. V dropped 5 bases and J dropped 8; count of bases not matched to a gene: 6. This CDR3 is CASSIRTGEGYTF. Here the CDR3 DNA reads TGCGCCAGCAGCATTCGGACAGGGGAAGGCTACACCTTC.

This clonotype was seen only a few times. This chain links TRBV20-1 with TRBJ1-5; D remains unclear. The CDR3 is made up of 14 amino acids. Trimming removed 5 bases from V and 0 bases from J, with 11 bases in between. Germline assignment: CDR1 DFQATT and CDR2 SNEGSKA (reference sequence). The CDR3, as DNA: TGCAGTGCTCTACTGGGCAGTAGCAATCAGCCCCAGCATTTT. Amino acid sequence: CSALLGSSNQPQHF.

The V call is TRBV20-1, the J call TRBJ2-1; 7 nucleotides agree with TRBD1. With V trimmed by 6 bases and J by 8 bases, 7 bases remained unmatched. In germline, CDR1 is DFQATT, CDR2 SNEGSKA (reference sequence). The CDR3 loop spans 12 amino acids. CDR3 region: CSARGTVDEQFF. The DNA for the CDR3 is TGCAGTGCAAGGGGGACAGTTGATGAGCAGTTCTTC.

This clonotype was seen more than once but under ten times. This chain connects TRBV5-6 to TRBJ1-2; D remains unclear. CDR1 SGHDT and CDR2 YYEEEE come from the germline V gene. CDR3 size: 14 residues. Trimming removed 2 bases from V and 3 bases from J, with 11 bases in between. CDR3 in amino acids: CASSFRGRDYGYTF. In DNA form, the CDR3 reads TGTGCCAGCAGCTTCCGCGGACGGGACTATGGCTACACCTTC.

There are a few counts of this clonotype. The chain recombines TRBV5-8 with TRBJ2-1; TRBD2 aligns across 7 bases. CDR1 SGHTS and CDR2 YDEGEE come from the germline V gene. This CDR3 region has 15 residues. V dropped 10 bases and J dropped 6; count of bases not matched to a gene: 16. The CDR3: CAAEGGPRRGNEQFF. CDR3 sequence (DNA): TGTGCCGCCGAGGGAGGGCCTAGGCGGGGCAATGAGCAGTTCTTC.

At least ten counts were recorded for this clonotype. Germline and junction disagree at one end, which may indicate a read error. The chain has TRBV5-1 and TRBJ2-7; D might be TRBD1 or TRBD2, each matching 6 bases. In germline, CDR1 is SGHRS, CDR2 YFSETQ. The CDR3 runs 13 residues. The CDR3, as DNA: TGTGCCAGCAGCTTAGGAGGGGGTGACGAGCAGTACTTC. It specifies CASSLGGGDEQYF. The full variable domain, its missing parts supplied by reference TRBV5-1 and TRBJ2-7, is KAGVTQTPRYLIKTRGQQVTLSCSPISGHRSVSWYQQTPGQGLQFLFEYFSETQRNKGNFPGRFSGRQFSNSRSEMNVSTLELGDSALYLCASSLGGGDEQYFGPGTRLTVT.

This sequence joins TRBV10-3 and TRBJ2-5; tentative D call: TRBD1 (5 bases). There are 13 residues in the CDR3. With 8 bases removed from V and 2 bases from J, the gap between germline ends came to 12 bases. The germline V gene encodes CDR1 ENHRY and CDR2 SYGVKD. The CDR3 sequence: CAIGADIQETQYF. The CDR3 coding sequence is TGTGCCATCGGGGCCGATATACAAGAGACCCAGTACTTC.

The CDR3 sequence is CASSVDTGTQGLYF. The CDR3 nucleotides are TGTGCCAGCAGCGTCGATACAGGGACCCAAGGGTTGTACTTC. V usage is TRBV9 and J usage is TRBJ2-5; D possibly corresponds to TRBD1 (6 bases). Deletions cut 2 bases from V and 13 bases from J, with 21 bases between. The CDR3 is 14 amino acids. Germline V gene lookup returns CDR1 SGDLS and CDR2 YYNGEE.

This clonotype was detected once. The chain is built from TRBV5-4 and TRBJ1-1, with unresolved D. CDR1 is SGHNT, CDR2 YYREEE, per germline (reference sequence). This CDR3 has 15 amino acids. V lost 0 bases, J lost 1 base, and 10 bases lay in between. CDR3: CASSLGARQNTEAFF. As DNA, the CDR3 is TGTGCCAGCAGCTTGGGAGCCCGACAGAACACTGAAGCTTTCTTT.

V is TRBV30 and J is TRBJ2-2; D remains ambiguous. Deletions cut 3 bases from V and 4 bases from J, with 9 bases between. This CDR3 spans 13 amino acids. Germline lookup yields CDR1 GTSNPN and CDR2 SVGIG (reference sequence). In DNA form, the CDR3 reads TGTGCCTGGAGCGGGTGGAGCACCGGGGAGCTGTTTTTT. It encodes CAWSGWSTGELFF.

This clonotype was detected a few times. This rearrangement joins TRBV20-1 to TRBJ2-5, with unresolved D. CDR3 length equals 11 residues. CDR1 DFQATT and CDR2 SNEGSKA come from the germline V gene (reference sequence). V was clipped by 6 bases and J by 2 bases, with 7 bases between them. The CDR3 protein is CSAWWQETQYF. The CDR3 nucleotides are TGCAGTGCATGGTGGCAAGAGACCCAGTACTTC.